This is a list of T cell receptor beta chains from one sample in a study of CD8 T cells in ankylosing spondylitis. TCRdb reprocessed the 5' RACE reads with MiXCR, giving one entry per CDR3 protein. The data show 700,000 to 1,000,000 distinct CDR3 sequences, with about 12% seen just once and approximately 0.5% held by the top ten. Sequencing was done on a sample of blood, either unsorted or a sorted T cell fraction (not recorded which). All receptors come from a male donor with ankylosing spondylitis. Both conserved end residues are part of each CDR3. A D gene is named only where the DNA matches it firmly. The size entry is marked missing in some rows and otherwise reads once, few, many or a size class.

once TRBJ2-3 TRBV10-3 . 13 TGTGCCATCACCCAGACGGACACAGATACGCAGTATTTT CAITQTDTDTQYF
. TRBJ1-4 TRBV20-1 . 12 TGCAGTGCCACCAAGGGTCAGGAAAAACTGTTTTTT CSATKGQEKLFF
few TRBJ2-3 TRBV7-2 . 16 TGTGCCAGCAGCTATATAGCGATTACTAGCACAGATACGCAGTATTTT CASSYIAITSTDTQYF
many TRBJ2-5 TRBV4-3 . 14 TGCGCCAGCAGCCAAGATTGGGGTATTGGGACCCAGTACTTC CASSQDWGIGTQYF
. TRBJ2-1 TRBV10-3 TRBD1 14 TGTGCCATCAGTGAAGCCAGGGGGTCAAGTGAGCAGTTCTTC CAISEARGSSEQFF
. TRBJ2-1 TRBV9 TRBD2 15 TGTGCCAGCAGCTTGAGCGGGGGGGCCTATCCCGAGCAGTTCTTC CASSLSGGAYPEQFF
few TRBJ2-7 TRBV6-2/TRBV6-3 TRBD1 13 TGTGCCAGCAGTCGACAGGGTATCGGAGAGCAGTACTTC CASSRQGIGEQYF
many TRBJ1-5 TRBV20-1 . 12 TGCAGTGCTACCCCCTCTAATCAGCCCCAGCATTTT CSATPSNQPQHF
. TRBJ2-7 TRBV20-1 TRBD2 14 TGCAGTGCTAATTTAGCGGGACATACCTACGAGCAGTACTTC CSANLAGHTYEQYF
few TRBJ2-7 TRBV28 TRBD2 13 TGTGCCAGCAGTTCCGGACTAGCGGGAGTGCAGTACTTC CASSSGLAGVQYF
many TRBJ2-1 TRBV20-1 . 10 TGCAGTGCTGATAACCATGAGCAGTTCTTC CSADNHEQFF
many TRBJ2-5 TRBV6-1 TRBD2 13 TGTGCCAGCAGCCCGGGGGGAATACAGACCCAGTACTTC CASSPGGIQTQYF
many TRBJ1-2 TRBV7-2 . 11 TGTGCCAGCAGCTTACAGTATGGCTACACCTTC CASSLQYGYTF
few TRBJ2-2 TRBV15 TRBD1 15 TGTGCCACCAGCTTACGACAGGGGCCGGGCGGGGAGCTGTTTTTT CATSLRQGPGGELFF
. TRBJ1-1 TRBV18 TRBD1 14 TGTGCCAGCTCACCAAGACAGGGGAGGGTTGAAGCTTTCTTT CASSPRQGRVEAFF
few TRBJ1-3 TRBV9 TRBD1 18 TGTGCCAGCAGCGTAGATCTGCGATCGGGACAGGGAGGAAACACCATATATTTT CASSVDLRSGQGGNTIYF
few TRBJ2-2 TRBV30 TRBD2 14 TGTGCCTGGATGCCCGGGAGGGTCCCCGGGGAGCTGTTTTTT CAWMPGRVPGELFF
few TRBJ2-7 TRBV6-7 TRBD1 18 TGTGCCAGCAGTTACTCGATGGTACTCCGGACAGGGTCTGACGAGCAGTACTTC CASSYSMVLRTGSDEQYF
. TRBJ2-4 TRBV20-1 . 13 TGCAGTGCTAGGTCCCTAGCCAAAAACATTCAGTACTTC CSARSLAKNIQYF
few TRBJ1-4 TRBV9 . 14 TGTGCCAGCAGCCCGGACAGTATGAATGAAAAACTGTTTTTT CASSPDSMNEKLFF
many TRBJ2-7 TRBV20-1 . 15 TGCAGTGCTAGGGTCCTAGGGGACAACTCCTACGAGCAGTACTTC CSARVLGDNSYEQYF
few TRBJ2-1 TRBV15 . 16 TGTGCCACCAGCAGAGATATCAGCCCTGGAGACAATGAGCAGTTCTTC CATSRDISPGDNEQFF